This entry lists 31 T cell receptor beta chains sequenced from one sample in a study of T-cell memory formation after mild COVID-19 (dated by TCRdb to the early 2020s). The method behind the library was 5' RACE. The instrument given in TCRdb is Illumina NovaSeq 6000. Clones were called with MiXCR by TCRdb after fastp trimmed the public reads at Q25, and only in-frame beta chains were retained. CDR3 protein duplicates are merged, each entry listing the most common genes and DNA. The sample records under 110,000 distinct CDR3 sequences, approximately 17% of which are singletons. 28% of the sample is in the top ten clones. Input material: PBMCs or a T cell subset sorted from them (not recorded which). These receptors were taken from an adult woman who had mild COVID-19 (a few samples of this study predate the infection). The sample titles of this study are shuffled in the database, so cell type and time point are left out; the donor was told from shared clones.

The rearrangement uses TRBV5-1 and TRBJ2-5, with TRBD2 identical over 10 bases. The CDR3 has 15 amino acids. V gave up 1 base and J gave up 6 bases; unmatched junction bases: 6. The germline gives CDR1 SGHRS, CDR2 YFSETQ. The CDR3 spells CASSLTSGAWQTQYF. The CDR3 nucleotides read TGCGCCAGCAGCTTGACTAGCGGGGCGTGGCAGACCCAGTACTTC.

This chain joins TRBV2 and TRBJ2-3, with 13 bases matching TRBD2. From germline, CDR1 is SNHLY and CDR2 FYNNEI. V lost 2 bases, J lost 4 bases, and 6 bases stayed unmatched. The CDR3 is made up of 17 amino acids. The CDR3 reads CASSEPRLAGGPDTQYF. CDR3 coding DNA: TGTGCCAGCAGTGAACCCCGACTAGCGGGAGGCCCAGATACGCAGTATTTT.

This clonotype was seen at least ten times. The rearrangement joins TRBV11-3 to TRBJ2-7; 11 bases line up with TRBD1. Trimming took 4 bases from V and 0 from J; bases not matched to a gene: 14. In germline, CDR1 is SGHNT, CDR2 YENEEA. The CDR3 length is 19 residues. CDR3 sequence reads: CASSSHPGTGGMSSYEQYF. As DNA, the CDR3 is TGTGCCAGCAGCTCTCACCCCGGGACAGGGGGTATGAGCTCCTACGAGCAGTACTTC.

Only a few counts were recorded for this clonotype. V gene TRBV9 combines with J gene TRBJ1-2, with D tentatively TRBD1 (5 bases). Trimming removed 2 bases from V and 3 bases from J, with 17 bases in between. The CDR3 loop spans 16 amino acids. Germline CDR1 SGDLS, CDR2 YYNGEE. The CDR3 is CASSVTTARIDYGYTF. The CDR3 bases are TGTGCCAGCAGCGTCACGACAGCCAGGATCGACTATGGCTACACCTTC.

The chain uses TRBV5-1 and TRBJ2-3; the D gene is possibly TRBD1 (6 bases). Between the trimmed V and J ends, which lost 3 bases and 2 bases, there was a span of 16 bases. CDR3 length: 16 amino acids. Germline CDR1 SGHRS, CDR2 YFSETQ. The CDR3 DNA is TGCGCCAGCAGCTCAGGGACACGACCCAACACAGATACGCAGTATTTT. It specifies CASSSGTRPNTDTQYF.

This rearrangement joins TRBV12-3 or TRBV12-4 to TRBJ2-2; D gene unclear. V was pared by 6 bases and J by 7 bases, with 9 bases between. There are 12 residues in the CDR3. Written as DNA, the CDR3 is TGTGCCAGCAGAATGGGGATCGGGGAGCTGTTTTTT. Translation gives CASRMGIGELFF.

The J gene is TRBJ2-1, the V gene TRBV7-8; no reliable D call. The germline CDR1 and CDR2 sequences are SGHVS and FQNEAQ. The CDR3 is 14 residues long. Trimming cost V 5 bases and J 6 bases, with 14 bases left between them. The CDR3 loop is CASSPPLGFNEQFF. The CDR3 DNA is TGTGCCAGCAGCCCTCCTCTCGGATTCAATGAGCAGTTCTTC.

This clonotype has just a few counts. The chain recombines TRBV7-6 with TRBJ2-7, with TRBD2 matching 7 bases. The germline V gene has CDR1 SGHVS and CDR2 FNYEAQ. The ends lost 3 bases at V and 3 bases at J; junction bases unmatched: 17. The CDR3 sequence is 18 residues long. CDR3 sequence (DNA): TGTGCCAGCAGCTTGGGGCGGGAGCAGGTCAATCTAGTCTACGAGCAGTACTTC. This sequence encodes CASSLGREQVNLVYEQYF.

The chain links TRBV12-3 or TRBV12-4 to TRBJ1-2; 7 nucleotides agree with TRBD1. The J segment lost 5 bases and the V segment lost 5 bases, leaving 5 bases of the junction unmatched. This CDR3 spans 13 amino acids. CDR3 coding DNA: TGTGCCAGCAGTCCGGGACAGAATTATGGCTACACCTTC. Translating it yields CASSPGQNYGYTF.

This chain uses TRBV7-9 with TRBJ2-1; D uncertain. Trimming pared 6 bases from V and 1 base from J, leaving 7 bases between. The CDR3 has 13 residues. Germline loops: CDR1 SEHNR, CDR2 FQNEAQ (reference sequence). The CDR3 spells CASRERSYNEQFF. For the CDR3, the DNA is TGTGCCAGCAGGGAACGTTCCTACAATGAGCAGTTCTTC.

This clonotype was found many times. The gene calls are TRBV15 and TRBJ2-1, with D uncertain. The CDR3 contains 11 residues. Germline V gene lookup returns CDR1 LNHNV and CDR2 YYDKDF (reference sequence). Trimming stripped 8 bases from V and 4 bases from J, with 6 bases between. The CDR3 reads CATGKYNEQFF. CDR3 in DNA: TGTGCCACCGGGAAGTACAATGAGCAGTTCTTC.

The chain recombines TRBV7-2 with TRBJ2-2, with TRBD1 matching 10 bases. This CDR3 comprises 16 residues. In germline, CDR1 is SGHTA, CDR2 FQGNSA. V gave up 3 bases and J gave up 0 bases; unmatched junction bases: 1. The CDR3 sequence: CASSLTGGANTGELFF. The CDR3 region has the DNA TGTGCCAGCAGCTTGACAGGGGGCGCGAACACCGGGGAGCTGTTTTTT.

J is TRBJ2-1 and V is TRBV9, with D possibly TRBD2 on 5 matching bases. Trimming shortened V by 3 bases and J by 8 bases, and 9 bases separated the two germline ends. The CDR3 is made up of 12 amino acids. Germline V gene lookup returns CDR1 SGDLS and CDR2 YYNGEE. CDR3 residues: CASSAPRDEQFF. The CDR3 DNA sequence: TGTGCCAGCAGCGCCCCGAGGGATGAGCAGTTCTTC.

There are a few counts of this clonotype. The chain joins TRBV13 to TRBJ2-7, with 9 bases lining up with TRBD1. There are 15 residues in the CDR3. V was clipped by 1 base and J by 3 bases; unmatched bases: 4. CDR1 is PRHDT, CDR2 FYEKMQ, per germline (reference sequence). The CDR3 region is CASSLVGQGDYEQYF. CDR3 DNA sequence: TGTGCCAGCAGCTTAGTGGGACAGGGCGACTACGAGCAGTACTTC. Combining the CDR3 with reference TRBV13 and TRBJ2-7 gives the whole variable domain AAGVIQSPRHLIKEKRETATLKCYPIPRHDTVYWYQQGPGQDPQFLISFYEKMQSDKGSIPDRFSAQQFSDYHSELNMSSLELGDSALYFCASSLVGQGDYEQYFGPGTRLTVT.

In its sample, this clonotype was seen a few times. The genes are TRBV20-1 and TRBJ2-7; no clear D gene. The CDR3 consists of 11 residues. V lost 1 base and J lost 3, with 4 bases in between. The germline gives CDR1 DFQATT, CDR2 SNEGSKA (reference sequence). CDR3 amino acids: CSARGFYEQYF. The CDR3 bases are TGCAGTGCTAGAGGGTTCTACGAGCAGTACTTC.

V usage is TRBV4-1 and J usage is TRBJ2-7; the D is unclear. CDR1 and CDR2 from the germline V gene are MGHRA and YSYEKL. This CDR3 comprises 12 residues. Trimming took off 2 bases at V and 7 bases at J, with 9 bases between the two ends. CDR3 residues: CASSQSPGEQYF. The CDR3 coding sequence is TGCGCCAGCAGCCAATCTCCCGGGGAGCAGTACTTC.

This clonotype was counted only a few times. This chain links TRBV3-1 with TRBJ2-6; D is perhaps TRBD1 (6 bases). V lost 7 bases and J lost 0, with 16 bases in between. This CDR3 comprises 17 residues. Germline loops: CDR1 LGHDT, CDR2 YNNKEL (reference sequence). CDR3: CASTDGQRHSGANVLTF. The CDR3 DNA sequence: TGTGCCAGCACCGACGGACAGCGACACTCTGGGGCCAACGTCCTGACTTTC. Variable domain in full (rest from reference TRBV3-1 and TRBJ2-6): DTAVSQTPKYLVTQMGNDKSIKCEQNLGHDTMYWYKQDSKKFLKIMFSYNNKELIINETVPNRFSPKSPDKAHLNLHINSLELGDSAVYFCASTDGQRHSGANVLTFGAGSRLTVL.

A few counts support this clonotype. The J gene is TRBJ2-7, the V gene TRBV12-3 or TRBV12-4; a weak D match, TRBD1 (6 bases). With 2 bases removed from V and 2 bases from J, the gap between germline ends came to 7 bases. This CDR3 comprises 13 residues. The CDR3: CASSLTGTYEQYF. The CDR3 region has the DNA TGTGCCAGCAGTTTAACAGGGACCTACGAGCAGTACTTC.

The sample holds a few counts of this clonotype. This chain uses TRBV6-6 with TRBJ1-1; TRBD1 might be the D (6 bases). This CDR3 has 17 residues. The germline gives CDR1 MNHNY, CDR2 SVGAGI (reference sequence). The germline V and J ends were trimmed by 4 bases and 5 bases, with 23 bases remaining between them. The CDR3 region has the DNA TGTGCCAGCAGTTCCCCGAACCAACAGGGCCCCGGGACTGAAGCTTTCTTT. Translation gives CASSSPNQQGPGTEAFF.

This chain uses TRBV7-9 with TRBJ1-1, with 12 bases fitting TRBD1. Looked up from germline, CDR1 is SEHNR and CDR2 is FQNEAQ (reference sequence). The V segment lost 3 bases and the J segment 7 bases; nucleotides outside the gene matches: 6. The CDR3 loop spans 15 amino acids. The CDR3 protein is CASSFQGQGAGEAFF. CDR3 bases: TGTGCCAGCAGCTTCCAGGGACAGGGGGCCGGTGAAGCTTTCTTT.

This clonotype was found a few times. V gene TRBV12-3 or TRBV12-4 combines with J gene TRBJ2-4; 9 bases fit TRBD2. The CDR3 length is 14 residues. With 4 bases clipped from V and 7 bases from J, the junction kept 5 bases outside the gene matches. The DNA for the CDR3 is TGTGCCAGCAGTTCCAGCGGGGGGTGGAACATTCAGTACTTC. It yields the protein CASSSSGGWNIQYF.

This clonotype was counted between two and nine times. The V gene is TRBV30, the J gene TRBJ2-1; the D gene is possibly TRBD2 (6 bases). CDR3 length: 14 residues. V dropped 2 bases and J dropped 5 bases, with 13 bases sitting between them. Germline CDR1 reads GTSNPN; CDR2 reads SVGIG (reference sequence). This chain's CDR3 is CAWSPFSGDNEQFF. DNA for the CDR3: TGTGCCTGGAGTCCCTTTAGCGGCGACAATGAGCAGTTCTTC.

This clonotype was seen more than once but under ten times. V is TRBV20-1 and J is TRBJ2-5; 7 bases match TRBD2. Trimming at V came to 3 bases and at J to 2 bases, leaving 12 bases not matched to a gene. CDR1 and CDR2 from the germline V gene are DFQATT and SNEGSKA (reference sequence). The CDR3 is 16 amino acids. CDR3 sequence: CSASEGIRAGQETQYF. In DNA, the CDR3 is TGCAGTGCTAGCGAAGGTATTAGAGCGGGACAAGAGACCCAGTACTTC.

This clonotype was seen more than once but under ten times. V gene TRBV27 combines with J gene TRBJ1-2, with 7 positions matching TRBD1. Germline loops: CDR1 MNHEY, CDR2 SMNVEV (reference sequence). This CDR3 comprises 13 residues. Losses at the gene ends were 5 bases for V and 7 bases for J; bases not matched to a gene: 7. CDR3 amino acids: CASSQGGYPGYTF. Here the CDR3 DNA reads TGTGCCAGCAGTCAGGGGGGGTACCCTGGCTACACCTTC.

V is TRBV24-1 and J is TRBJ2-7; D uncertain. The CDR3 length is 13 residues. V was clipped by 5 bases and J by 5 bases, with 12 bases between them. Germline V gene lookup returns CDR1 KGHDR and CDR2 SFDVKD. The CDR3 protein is CATSGGRLDEQYF. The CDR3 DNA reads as TGTGCCACCAGTGGGGGAAGGTTGGACGAGCAGTACTTC.

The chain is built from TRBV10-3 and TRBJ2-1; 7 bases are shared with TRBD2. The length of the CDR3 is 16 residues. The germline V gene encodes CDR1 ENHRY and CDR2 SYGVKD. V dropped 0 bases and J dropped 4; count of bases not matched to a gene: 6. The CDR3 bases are TGTGCCATCAGTGAGTCAGTTGGCGGGAGTTACAATGAGCAGTTCTTC. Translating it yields CAISESVGGSYNEQFF.

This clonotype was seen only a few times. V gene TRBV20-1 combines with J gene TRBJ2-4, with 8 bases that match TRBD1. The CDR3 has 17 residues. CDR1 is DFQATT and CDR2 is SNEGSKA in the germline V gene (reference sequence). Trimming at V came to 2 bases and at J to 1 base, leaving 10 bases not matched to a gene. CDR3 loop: CSARPRQGTYAKNIQYF. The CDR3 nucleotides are TGCAGTGCTAGACCACGACAGGGGACCTATGCCAAAAACATTCAGTACTTC.

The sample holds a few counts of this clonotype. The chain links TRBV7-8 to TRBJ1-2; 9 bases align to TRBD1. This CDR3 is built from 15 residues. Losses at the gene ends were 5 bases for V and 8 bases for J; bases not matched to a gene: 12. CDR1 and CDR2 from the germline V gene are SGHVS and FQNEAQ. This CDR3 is CASSPLDRGSEGYTF. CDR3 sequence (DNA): TGTGCCAGCAGCCCCCTAGACAGGGGGTCAGAAGGCTACACCTTC.

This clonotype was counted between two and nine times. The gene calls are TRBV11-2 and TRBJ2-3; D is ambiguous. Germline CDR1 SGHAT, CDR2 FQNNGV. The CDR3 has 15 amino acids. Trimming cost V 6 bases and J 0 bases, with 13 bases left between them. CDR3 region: CASSSFGPSTDTQYF. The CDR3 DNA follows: TGTGCCAGCAGTTCCTTCGGCCCTAGCACAGATACGCAGTATTTT.

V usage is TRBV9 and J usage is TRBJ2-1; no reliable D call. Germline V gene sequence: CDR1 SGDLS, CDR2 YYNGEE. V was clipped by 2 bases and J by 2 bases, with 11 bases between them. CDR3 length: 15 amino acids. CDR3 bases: TGTGCCAGCAGCGTCTCTGACCCCCCCTACAATGAGCAGTTCTTC. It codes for CASSVSDPPYNEQFF. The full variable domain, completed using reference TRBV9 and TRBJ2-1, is DSGVTQTPKHLITATGQRVTLRCSPRSGDLSVYWYQQSLDQGLQFLIQYYNGEERAKGNILERFSAQQFPDLHSELNLSSLELGDSALYFCASSVSDPPYNEQFFGPGTRLTVL.

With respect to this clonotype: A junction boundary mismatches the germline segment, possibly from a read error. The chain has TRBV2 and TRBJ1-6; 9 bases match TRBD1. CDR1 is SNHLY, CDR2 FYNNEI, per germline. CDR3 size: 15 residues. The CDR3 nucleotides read TGTGCCAGCAGGGAAGGGACAGGGATTACTTCACCCCTCCACTTT. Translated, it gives CASREGTGITSPLHF.